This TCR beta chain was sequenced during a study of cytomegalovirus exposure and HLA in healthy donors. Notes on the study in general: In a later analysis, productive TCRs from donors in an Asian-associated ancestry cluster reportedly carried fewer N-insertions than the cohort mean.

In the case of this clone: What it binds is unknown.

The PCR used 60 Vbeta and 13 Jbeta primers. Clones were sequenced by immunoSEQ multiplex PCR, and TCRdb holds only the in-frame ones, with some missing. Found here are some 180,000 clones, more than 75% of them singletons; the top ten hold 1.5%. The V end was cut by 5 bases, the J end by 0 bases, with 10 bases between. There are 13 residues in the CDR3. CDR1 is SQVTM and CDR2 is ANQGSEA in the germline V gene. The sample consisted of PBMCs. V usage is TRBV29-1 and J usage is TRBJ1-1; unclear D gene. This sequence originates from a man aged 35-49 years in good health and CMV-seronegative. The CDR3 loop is CSVQAAMNTEAFF. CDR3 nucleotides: TGCAGCGTTCAGGCAGCCATGAACACTGAAGCTTTCTTT.